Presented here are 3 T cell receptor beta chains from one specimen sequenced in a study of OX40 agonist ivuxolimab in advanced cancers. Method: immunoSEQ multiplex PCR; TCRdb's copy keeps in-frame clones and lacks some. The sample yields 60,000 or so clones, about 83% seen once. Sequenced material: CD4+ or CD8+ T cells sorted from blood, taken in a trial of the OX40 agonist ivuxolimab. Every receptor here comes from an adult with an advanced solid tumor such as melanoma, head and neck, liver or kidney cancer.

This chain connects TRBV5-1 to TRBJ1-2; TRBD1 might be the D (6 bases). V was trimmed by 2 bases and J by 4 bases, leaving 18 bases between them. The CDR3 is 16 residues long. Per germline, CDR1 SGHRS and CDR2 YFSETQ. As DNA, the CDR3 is TGCGCCAGCAGCTTAACTGGGGGGGCTCGGTCCTATGGCTACACCTTC. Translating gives CASSLTGGARSYGYTF.

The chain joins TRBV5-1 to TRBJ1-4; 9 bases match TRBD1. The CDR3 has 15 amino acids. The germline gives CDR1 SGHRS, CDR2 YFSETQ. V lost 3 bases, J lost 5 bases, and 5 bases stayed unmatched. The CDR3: CASSWTGARNEKLFF. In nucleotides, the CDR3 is TGCGCCAGCAGCTGGACAGGGGCCCGGAATGAAAAACTGTTTTTT.

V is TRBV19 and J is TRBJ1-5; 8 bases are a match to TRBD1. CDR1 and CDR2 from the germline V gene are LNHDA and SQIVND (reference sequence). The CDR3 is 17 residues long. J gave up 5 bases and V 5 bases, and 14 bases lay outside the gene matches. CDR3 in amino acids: CASSEPSGGNRYQPQHF. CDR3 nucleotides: TGTGCCAGTAGTGAGCCTTCAGGGGGCAACCGTTATCAGCCCCAGCATTTT.